The present entry profiles one TCR beta chain with its context. This clonotype has more than one count but fewer than ten. It has no known antigen specificity. Per-base qualities were not stored, and no clone one base away is much larger. TCR cDNA was made using 5'RACE template switching, a step that added a universal primer site and unique molecular identifiers. Priming of cDNA synthesis was performed from both the TCR alpha and TCR beta constant segments. Libraries were amplified in two PCR steps, with sample barcodes and sequencing adapters added in the second step. Libraries were sequenced on Illumina HiSeq 2500 (2x100 bp) or NovaSeq (2x150 bp). The study's processing was this. Demultiplexing of reads and collapsing into UMI consensus sequences were performed with MIGEC, and V(D)J alignment was carried out with MiXCR. Vaccine-responding clonotypes were identified with edgeR using replicate PBMC samples, with FDR below 0.01 and a log2 fold change above 5 up to day 15 being required. Each bulk clonotype was labeled CD4 or CD8 based on which sequenced repertoire, CD4 or CD8, contained the clonotype at higher abundance. The public reads were quality trimmed at Q25 with fastp and then assembled into clones with MiXCR by TCRdb, keeping productive beta chains. Each entry is one CDR3 protein sequence, shown with its most common DNA and genes. For this entry, the V and J calls and clone size follow TCRdb and not the study's own pipeline. The sample has roughly 250,000 distinct CDR3 sequences on record, approximately 13% of them singletons. Around 0.55% of the sample lies in the top ten.

Read against the paper, the sample's treatment or condition label means: live attenuated yellow fever vaccine strain. A standard Ficoll-Paque protocol was used to isolate PBMCs from peripheral blood. Dynabeads CD4 and CD8 positive selection kits were used to isolate the CD4 and CD8 T-cell fractions. TriZol was used to extract RNA from bulk PBMCs, CD4 and CD8 fractions, and dextramer-positive and dextramer-negative fractions. The CDR3 contains 11 residues, cysteine and phenylalanine counted. Here the CDR3 DNA is all that survives: 33 bases in frame from base 1. The germline V gene (reference sequence) sets CDR1 to GTSNPN and CDR2 to SVGIG. V drops 7 bases and J drops 4 bases, leaving 10 bases in between. The record originates from a study of T cells after yellow fever vaccination (dated by TCRdb to the late 2010s). Background for the entire study: The SMART-Seq v4 Ultra Low Input RNA kit was used to prepare libraries from fractions with low cell numbers. Bulk TCR alpha and beta repertoires were sequenced longitudinally to track T-cell clones before and after primary and booster YFV17D yellow fever vaccination. Two healthy male donors, one aged 18 to 30 and one aged 30 to 39 years, were included in the cohort. Blood was collected at multiple timepoints before and after primary and secondary immunization, and bulk PBMC replicates and cell subsets were isolated. Overall study outcomes, separate from this receptor: Because only a couple of donors were included in the study, the extent to which the findings can be generalized is limited. Compared with the primary T-cell response, the secondary T-cell response was faster but weaker, reaching its peak on day 5 rather than on day 15. After the booster, most of the clones that had expanded following primary vaccination were detected again (almost 98% of CD4 and around 90% of CD8), which suggests that memory was broadly maintained. FACS-sorted repertoires could contain abundant contaminating clonotypes from the bulk population, so computational filtering was required. A small fraction of clonotypes showed up in both the CD4 and CD8 compartments, probably as a result of convergent recombination.

The receptor comes from a man aged 30 to 45 who received the YFV17D yellow fever vaccine. The rearrangement joined TRBV30 to TRBJ2-5, with no confidently assigned D gene. Sequenced material: CD4+ T cells sorted from PBMCs, taken 45 days after the yellow fever booster vaccination. CDR3 reads: CASSVRETQYF. The DNA sequence is as follows: TGTGCCTCCAGCGTCCGAGAGACCCAGTACTTC.